This TCR beta chain came from a study of blood T cell repertoires in COVID-19. Study-level background: The cDNA or gDNA used as material had been derived from T cells, B-cell-depleted T cells, or PBMCs.

CDR1 and CDR2 from the germline V gene are LNHNV and YYDKDF (reference sequence). The CDR3 totals 15 residues. V lost 3 bases, J lost 0 bases, and 2 bases stayed unmatched. Authors' analysis steps: Estimation of nucleated cell counts was performed using reference gene primer amplification. Method: immunoSEQ multiplex PCR; TCRdb's copy keeps in-frame clones and lacks some. V and J calls and clone size are those listed in that table; D and trimming were worked out from the DNA. The sample contains about 160,000 clones, roughly 90% of which appear only once. One Seattle source followed patients from active infection through their disease course.

The chain is built from TRBV15 and TRBJ1-5, with 7 positions matching TRBD1. This receptor was obtained from a man aged 25 to 45 with COVID-19, enrolled during active disease. The sequenced sample was peripheral blood. The CDR3 DNA sequence: TGTGCCACCAGCAGGGACAGGAATAGCAATCAGCCCCAGCATTTT. Its protein product is CATSRDRNSNQPQHF.